The present entry profiles one T cell receptor (beta chain) with its context. Original processing methods: Scientists estimated how many nucleated cells there were by amplifying reference gene primers. Here immunoSEQ multiplex PCR was the method, and the copy in TCRdb shows in-frame clones only, minus some. Clonal size and the V and J genes are those of that table, whereas D and trimming came from the DNA. The sample includes 70,000 or so clones, 88% seen only once; the top ten take approximately 1.5%. The CDR3 is 14 amino acids. The germline gives CDR1 ENHRY, CDR2 SYGVKD. The V end was cut by 8 bases, the J end by 1 base, with 12 bases between. The data stem from a study of blood T cell repertoires in COVID-19. Whole-study context: COVID-19 samples collected from the United States, Italy and Spain covered acute and convalescent phases. The analysed material was cDNA or gDNA that came from T cells, B-cell-depleted T cells, or PBMCs.

Sequenced: peripheral blood. The rearrangement uses TRBV10-3 and TRBJ2-1; D possibly corresponds to TRBD2 (6 bases). The sequence was obtained from a human donor in a cohort sampled during active COVID-19. This CDR3 reads CAIGDFKSYNEQFF. For the CDR3, the DNA is TGTGCCATCGGGGACTTTAAGTCCTACAATGAGCAGTTCTTC.